One sample yielded the 14 T cell receptor beta chains listed below, sequenced in a study of T cells after yellow fever vaccination. Via MiXCR, TCRdb re-called the 5' RACE reads, giving one row per CDR3 protein. Among 620,000 or so distinct CDR3 sequences listed, about a sixth were seen once. Sequences were derived from PBMCs, sampled 4 to 6 days after the first yellow fever vaccination. The receptors were sampled from a man between 18 and 35 years old who received the YFV17D yellow fever vaccine.

This clonotype was detected a few times. The chain has TRBV6-2 or TRBV6-3 and TRBJ2-5, with 8 nucleotides matching TRBD1. The CDR3 is 14 residues long. V shed 5 bases and J 5 bases; nucleotides not matched to a gene: 7. CDR1 is MNHEY and CDR2 is SVGEGT in the germline V gene. CDR3: CASSPPGGRETQYF. For the CDR3, the DNA is TGTGCCAGCAGTCCGCCAGGGGGCCGGGAGACCCAGTACTTC.

This clonotype was observed a few times. The chain links TRBV7-9 to TRBJ2-1, with 8 bases lining up with TRBD1. V lost 5 bases to trimming and J lost 7 bases; unmatched junction nucleotides: 10. This CDR3 comprises 15 residues. Germline CDR1 SEHNR, CDR2 FQNEAQ (reference sequence). CDR3 bases: TGTGCCAGCAGCAGAGGGACAGGCACAGGGAATGAGCAGTTCTTC. Its translation is CASSRGTGTGNEQFF.

This sequence joins TRBV12-3 or TRBV12-4 and TRBJ1-6, with a tentative D call TRBD1 (6 bases). V lost 3 bases and J lost 10, with 16 bases in between. This CDR3 contains 15 residues. The CDR3 sequence is CASSFAPGGGSPLHF. CDR3 DNA sequence: TGTGCCAGCAGTTTTGCTCCGGGGGGGGGCTCACCCCTCCACTTT.

This chain connects TRBV4-3 to TRBJ2-3; TRBD2 agrees at 8 bases. The ends lost 0 bases at V and 2 bases at J; junction bases unmatched: 13. There are 19 residues in the CDR3. Per the germline V gene, CDR1 is LGHNA and CDR2 is YSLEER. The CDR3 loop reads CASSQDVSRGATTTDTQYF. CDR3 nucleotide sequence: TGCGCCAGCAGCCAAGATGTCTCGCGGGGGGCAACGACCACAGATACGCAGTATTTT.

This clonotype showed up just once. V and J are TRBV7-2 and TRBJ1-5, with 11 bases lining up with TRBD1. V gave up 4 bases and J gave up 1 base; unmatched junction bases: 6. CDR3 length equals 17 residues. CDR1 is SGHTA and CDR2 is FQGNSA in the germline V gene. This CDR3 is CASSSGQGGGSNQPQHF. The CDR3 DNA sequence: TGTGCCAGCAGCTCGGGACAGGGGGGGGGGAGCAATCAGCCCCAGCATTTT.

This clonotype has only a few counts. The rearrangement uses TRBV7-9 and TRBJ1-5; TRBD1 might be the D (6 bases). The CDR3 sequence is 15 residues long. Germline lookup yields CDR1 SEHNR and CDR2 FQNEAQ (reference sequence). V lost 4 bases and J 0 bases, leaving 10 bases between the germline ends. CDR3 residues: CASSSQGDSNQPQHF. The CDR3 DNA reads as TGTGCCAGCAGCTCACAGGGAGATAGCAATCAGCCCCAGCATTTT.

There are a few counts of this clonotype. The chain uses TRBV11-2 and TRBJ2-1; 14 bases agree with TRBD2. Germline lookup yields CDR1 SGHAT and CDR2 FQNNGV. The CDR3 runs to 17 residues. Trimming removed 6 bases from V and 7 bases from J; junction bases left unmatched: 11. The CDR3: CASRPRLAGGLLNEQFF. In DNA, the CDR3 is TGTGCCAGCAGACCTAGACTAGCGGGGGGGCTGCTTAATGAGCAGTTCTTC.

This clonotype was seen just once. The chain has TRBV19 and TRBJ2-4, with D perhaps matching TRBD1 (6 bases). Germline V CDR1 and CDR2: LNHDA, SQIVND (reference sequence). The CDR3 has 14 amino acids. Trimming pared 5 bases from V and 5 bases from J, leaving 13 bases between. For the CDR3, the DNA is TGTGCCAGTAGTTTGACAGGATACCAAAACATTCAGTACTTC. This translates into CASSLTGYQNIQYF.

The rearrangement uses TRBV6-2 or TRBV6-3 and TRBJ2-5; 8 bases match TRBD2. V was clipped by 5 bases and J by 2 bases; unmatched bases: 1. CDR3 size: 13 residues. Per the germline V gene, CDR1 is MNHEY and CDR2 is SVGEGT. The CDR3 DNA follows: TGTGCCAGCAGTAGACTAGCGCAAGAGACCCAGTACTTC. It is translated as CASSRLAQETQYF.

This clonotype was counted between two and nine times. This chain uses TRBV6-5 with TRBJ1-3; D perhaps matches TRBD1 (5 bases). The CDR3 sequence is 12 residues long. V dropped 7 bases and J dropped 4 bases, with 8 bases sitting between them. Germline CDR1 and CDR2: MNHEY and SVGAGI. The CDR3 sequence is CASTAGGNTIYF. In nucleotides, the CDR3 is TGTGCCAGCACGGCAGGGGGAAACACCATATATTTT.

This clonotype was seen many times. The V gene is TRBV2, the J gene TRBJ2-7; TRBD1 aligns across 8 bases. Trimming took 2 bases from V and 2 from J; bases not matched to a gene: 2. This CDR3 is built from 14 residues. Per the germline V gene, CDR1 is SNHLY and CDR2 is FYNNEI. The CDR3 nucleotides read TGTGCCAGCAGTGAACAGGGGGCGACCTACGAGCAGTACGTC. It is translated as CASSEQGATYEQYV.

The genes are TRBV4-3 and TRBJ2-2, with 9 bases matching TRBD1. With 4 bases clipped from V and 5 bases from J, the junction kept 8 bases outside the gene matches. Germline lookup yields CDR1 LGHNA and CDR2 YSLEER. The length of the CDR3 is 16 residues. Here the CDR3 DNA reads TGCGCCAGCAGCCCTCGGGGGACAGGGAGGACCGGGGAGCTGTTTTTT. Translated: CASSPRGTGRTGELFF.

The rearrangement joins TRBV6-1 to TRBJ1-1; no definite D call. The CDR3 is 15 amino acids. V was trimmed by 5 bases and J by 1 base, leaving 14 bases between them. Per the germline V gene, CDR1 is MNHNS and CDR2 is SASEGT. The CDR3 is CASSPHAGGNTEAFF. In nucleotides, the CDR3 is TGTGCCAGCAGTCCCCACGCCGGCGGGAACACTGAAGCTTTCTTT.

In this sample, this clonotype turned up a few times. This chain uses TRBV28 with TRBJ2-4; D possibly corresponds to TRBD2 (5 bases). CDR3 size: 15 residues. V was cut by 8 bases and J by 0 bases, with 14 bases left in between. Germline lookup yields CDR1 MDHEN and CDR2 SYDVKM. CDR3 loop: CASSEAGIAKNIQYF. CDR3 DNA: TGTGCCAGCTCGGAGGCGGGTATAGCCAAAAACATTCAGTACTTC.